Presented here are 15 T cell receptor beta chains from one specimen sequenced in a study of T cells in Graves' hyperthyroidism and ophthalmopathy. Researchers took RNA transcripts and amplified the TCR beta CDR3 regions from them. During a first-round RT-PCR of the TCR CDR3, the HTBI primer set was used. TCRdb re-called the multiplex PCR reads through MiXCR, storing one row per CDR3 protein. Of under 400,000 distinct CDR3 sequences listed, under 25% are singletons. Sequenced material: blood. These receptors all come from a woman between 50 and 59 years old with Graves' hyperthyroidism.

This chain connects TRBV19 to TRBJ2-1; 9 positions match TRBD2. The junction had 10 bases not matched to a gene; V was cut back by 5 bases and J by 5 bases. The CDR3 contains 16 residues. Germline V CDR1 and CDR2: LNHDA, SQIVND (reference sequence). The CDR3 loop is CASSPIGLARHNEQFF. In DNA form, the CDR3 reads TGTGCCAGTAGTCCGATTGGACTAGCGCGTCACAATGAGCAGTTCTTC.

This clonotype was observed at least ten times. V is TRBV28 and J is TRBJ1-6; no firm D call. V lost 3 bases, J lost 7 bases, and 16 bases lay in between. CDR1 and CDR2 from the germline V gene are MDHEN and SYDVKM. The CDR3 loop spans 16 amino acids. CDR3 sequence (DNA): TGTGCCAGCAGTTTTTCAGGCTTAGCACCCAATTCACCCCTCCACTTT. This translates into CASSFSGLAPNSPLHF. The variable domain in full, with the rest retrieved from reference TRBV28 and TRBJ1-6, is DVKVTQSSRYLVKRTGEKVFLECVQDMDHENMFWYRQDPGLGLRLIYFSYDVKMKEKGDIPEGYSVSREKKERFSLILESASTNQTSMYLCASSFSGLAPNSPLHFGNGTRLTVT.

In its sample, this clonotype was seen many times. This chain uses TRBV7-8 with TRBJ2-7, with D perhaps assigned TRBD1 or TRBD2 (5 bases each). From germline, CDR1 is SGHVS and CDR2 FQNEAQ. V was trimmed by 0 bases and J by 0 bases, leaving 18 bases between them. There are 18 residues in the CDR3. The chain's CDR3 is CASSLARARDRSSYEQYF. The CDR3 DNA follows: TGTGCCAGCAGCTTAGCCAGGGCTCGGGACCGGAGCTCCTACGAGCAGTACTTC.

This clonotype was observed at least ten times. This chain joins TRBV24-1 and TRBJ2-3; no clear D. Trimming took off 5 bases at V and 6 bases at J, with 8 bases between the two ends. The CDR3 runs 12 residues. From germline, CDR1 is KGHDR and CDR2 SFDVKD. The CDR3, as DNA: TGTGCCACCAGTGGGACGTGGGATACGCAGTATTTT. Its translation: CATSGTWDTQYF.

This clonotype was seen at least ten times. The V call is TRBV2, the J call TRBJ2-5, with D possibly matching TRBD2 (5 bases). Germline V gene sequence: CDR1 SNHLY, CDR2 FYNNEI. The V gene lost 6 bases and the J gene lost 4 bases, with 15 bases spanning the gap. The CDR3 totals 14 residues. CDR3 bases: TGTGCCAGCAGCAATGTCTATCGGGGAGAGACCCAGTACTTC. Translated: CASSNVYRGETQYF.

About this clonotype: This may stem from a read error, because a much larger clone lies one nucleotide away. This chain connects TRBV12-3 or TRBV12-4 to TRBJ1-5; D is unresolved. With 6 bases removed from V and 0 bases from J, the gap between germline ends came to 6 bases. The length of the CDR3 is 13 residues. CDR3 residues: CASRSNSNQPQHF. Written as DNA, the CDR3 is TGTGCCAGCAGATCGAATAGCAATCAGCCCCAGCATTTT.

J is TRBJ1-1 and V is TRBV29-1; 7 positions agree with TRBD1. V was clipped by 6 bases and J by 0 bases; unmatched bases: 4. Germline-derived CDR1 and CDR2 are SQVTM and ANQGSEA. The CDR3 is made up of 13 amino acids. The CDR3 coding sequence is TGCAGCGTCAAGGACAGGATGAACACTGAAGCTTTCTTT. Its translation is CSVKDRMNTEAFF.

This clonotype appeared a few times. The genes are TRBV27 and TRBJ1-2; D perhaps matches TRBD1 (5 bases). This CDR3 has 16 amino acids. Germline values: CDR1 MNHEY, CDR2 SMNVEV (reference sequence). V lost 1 base, J lost 5 bases, and 17 bases lay in between. CDR3 in DNA: TGTGCCAGCAGTTTATACGCTGGGGGAAGATCATATGGCTACACCTTC. Its protein is CASSLYAGGRSYGYTF.

The chain employs TRBV29-1 and TRBJ1-1, with no clear D. The V end lost 1 base, the J end lost 11 bases, and 14 bases lay between the germline ends. This CDR3 has 12 amino acids. Germline CDR1 and CDR2: SQVTM and ANQGSEA. This CDR3 is CSVEADPGQAFF. The CDR3 DNA reads TGCAGCGTTGAAGCTGACCCCGGGCAGGCTTTCTTT.

On this clonotype: This could be a read error, since a much larger clone is one nucleotide away. V gene TRBV7-9 combines with J gene TRBJ2-3, with D possibly TRBD1 on 6 matching bases. The CDR3 runs 15 residues. The germline V gene encodes CDR1 SEHNR and CDR2 FQNEAQ (reference sequence). CDR3 sequence: CASGLRQGNTDTQYF. CDR3 nucleotide sequence: TGTGCCAGCGGCTTACGGCAGGGGAACACAGATACGCAGTATTTT.

In this sample, this clonotype turned up many times. The chain recombines TRBV3-1 with TRBJ1-1; D remains unclear. Trimming removed 1 base from V and 1 base from J, with 7 bases in between. Germline V gives CDR1 LGHDT, CDR2 YNNKEL (reference sequence). This CDR3 is 14 amino acids long. The CDR3 DNA is TGTGCCAGCAGCCAAGGCCCAACGAACACTGAAGCTTTCTTT. Protein product: CASSQGPTNTEAFF.

This clonotype has at least ten counts. The chain links TRBV7-8 to TRBJ2-5; tentative D call: TRBD2 (7 bases). CDR1 is SGHVS and CDR2 is FQNEAQ in the germline V gene. Trimming left V 4 bases short and J 5 bases short, with 20 bases between. The CDR3 is made up of 16 amino acids. The CDR3 here is CASSSWGASGGETQYF. In DNA, the CDR3 is TGTGCCAGCAGCTCCTGGGGGGCTAGCGGAGGGGAGACCCAGTACTTC.

This clonotype has at least ten counts. The chain recombines TRBV14 with TRBJ2-7; 11 nucleotides line up with TRBD2. With V trimmed by 6 bases and J by 0 bases, 19 bases remained unmatched. Germline CDR1 and CDR2: SGHDN and FVKESK. The CDR3 totals 20 residues. The CDR3 here is CASSQPVLIAGGRVSYEQYF. The CDR3 DNA follows: TGTGCCAGCAGTCAACCGGTACTAATAGCGGGAGGGCGCGTCTCCTACGAGCAGTACTTC.

This clonotype was seen many times. The rearrangement uses TRBV30 and TRBJ2-3; 7 bases line up with TRBD2. CDR1 and CDR2 (germline): GTSNPN, SVGIG (reference sequence). V shed 4 bases, J shed 2 bases, and the junction held 9 bases outside the gene matches. There are 15 residues in the CDR3. CDR3 bases: TGTGCCTGGACCCTACACGCGGGGGTCACAGATACGCAGTATTTT. This sequence encodes CAWTLHAGVTDTQYF. The complete variable domain, with remaining parts taken from reference TRBV30 and TRBJ2-3, reads SQTIHQWPATLVQPVGSPLSLECTVEGTSNPNLYWYRQAAGRGLQLLFYSVGIGQISSEVPQNLSASRPQDRQFILSSKKLLLSDSGFYLCAWTLHAGVTDTQYFGPGTRLTVL.

This clonotype came up a few times. The rearrangement links TRBV3-1 to TRBJ2-7; D is uncertain. Germline V CDR1 and CDR2: LGHDT, YNNKEL (reference sequence). This CDR3 spans 13 amino acids. Trimming pared 2 bases from V and 6 bases from J, leaving 11 bases between. CDR3 loop: CASSQIVGAEQYF. The CDR3 bases are TGTGCCAGCAGCCAAATTGTAGGTGCCGAGCAGTACTTC.